The 17 T cell receptor beta chains listed next were all sequenced from one sample in a study of T-cell memory formation after mild COVID-19 (dated by TCRdb to 2020 to 2023). Library construction relied on 5' RACE. Instrument on record: Illumina NovaSeq 6000. The public reads were reprocessed in TCRdb via fastp at Q25 and MiXCR, keeping in-frame beta chains. Duplicate CDR3 protein sequences are folded into a single record with the most common DNA and genes. Across this sample there are about 190,000 distinct CDR3 sequences, with approximately 20% seen only once. The top ten hold 2.4% of the sample. The sample consisted of PBMCs or a T cell subset sorted from them (not recorded which). These TCRs come from an adult woman who had mild COVID-19 (a few samples of this study predate the infection). The sample titles of this study are shuffled in the database, so cell type and time point are left out; the donor was told from shared clones.

Only a few counts were recorded for this clonotype. CDR3 sequence (DNA): TGCGCCAGCAGCCAGATGACTAGAGATACGCAGTATTTT. Its protein is CASSQMTRDTQYF. V usage is TRBV4-1 and J usage is TRBJ2-3; tentatively, D is TRBD2 (6 bases). Germline loops: CDR1 MGHRA, CDR2 YSYEKL. V lost 3 bases and J 5 bases, leaving 9 bases between the germline ends. The CDR3 contains 13 residues.

This chain connects TRBV12-3 or TRBV12-4 to TRBJ2-2; D unclear. The CDR3 covers 14 residues. V was trimmed by 4 bases and J by 0 bases, leaving 6 bases between them. CDR3 sequence reads: CASSYNANTGELFF. CDR3 nucleotide sequence: TGTGCCAGCAGTTATAATGCGAACACCGGGGAGCTGTTTTTT.

The chain uses TRBV25-1 and TRBJ2-7; the D is unclear. V was shortened by 6 bases and J by 9 bases, with 18 bases between the two germline ends. Germline CDR1 reads MGHDK; CDR2 reads SYGVNS. This CDR3 spans 13 amino acids. The CDR3 spells CASSFRDSLGQYF. In nucleotides, the CDR3 is TGTGCCAGCAGCTTTCGCGACTCGTTAGGGCAGTACTTC.

The chain is built from TRBV5-1 and TRBJ2-5, with 8 bases fitting TRBD2. The CDR3 has 15 residues. Trimming cost V 4 bases and J 2 bases; bases outside gene matches: 7. The V gene's germline CDR1 is SGHRS and CDR2 YFSETQ. CDR3 coding DNA: TGCGCCAGCAGCCCACTCCGCGGGGGGCAAGAGACCCAGTACTTC. Translation gives CASSPLRGGQETQYF.

V gene TRBV5-1 combines with J gene TRBJ2-1; no clear D. Germline CDR1 and CDR2: SGHRS and YFSETQ. The CDR3 extends over 15 amino acids. The germline V and J ends were trimmed by 5 bases and 0 bases, with 12 bases remaining between them. The CDR3 sequence is CASRREGSSYNEQFF. The CDR3 DNA reads TGCGCCAGCAGACGCGAAGGAAGCTCCTACAATGAGCAGTTCTTC.

V and J are TRBV2 and TRBJ2-7; D is perhaps TRBD2 (5 bases). The CDR3 is 12 residues long. V lost 6 bases, J lost 4 bases, and 10 bases lay in between. The germline CDR1 and CDR2 sequences are SNHLY and FYNNEI. The CDR3: CASRGDVYEQYF. The CDR3 bases are TGTGCCAGCAGGGGAGACGTTTACGAGCAGTACTTC.

This clonotype was recorded a few times. This chain links TRBV5-1 with TRBJ1-2; D may be TRBD1 (6 bases). Trimming pared 4 bases from V and 6 bases from J, leaving 13 bases between. CDR1 and CDR2 (germline): SGHRS, YFSETQ. This CDR3 contains 13 residues. CDR3 DNA: TGCGCCAGCAGCCTAGACAGGCGCGATGGCTACACCTTC. Translated, it gives CASSLDRRDGYTF.

The J gene is TRBJ2-7, the V gene TRBV18, with 7 positions matching TRBD1. The V gene end was trimmed by 3 bases and the J gene end by 6 bases; junction bases not matched to a gene: 14. Germline CDR1 and CDR2: KGHSH and LQKENI. This CDR3 comprises 16 residues. The CDR3 DNA reads as TGTGCCAGCTCACCCAACTCGGGACAGTTTCACGGCGAGCAGTACTTC. Residues: CASSPNSGQFHGEQYF. Drawing the rest from reference TRBV18 and TRBJ2-7, the complete variable domain is NAGVMQNPRHLVRRRGQEARLRCSPMKGHSHVYWYRQLPEEGLKFMVYLQKENIIDESGMPKERFSAEFPKEGPSILRIQQVVRGDSAAYFCASSPNSGQFHGEQYFGPGTRLTVT.

The chain recombines TRBV12-5 with TRBJ2-5; perhaps TRBD2 as D (6 bases). Trimming took off 0 bases at V and 7 bases at J, with 18 bases between the two ends. The CDR3 covers 16 residues. The V gene's germline CDR1 is LGHNT and CDR2 FRNRAP. DNA for the CDR3: TGTGCTAGTGGTTTGGTACCCGGGAGCGCAGCAGTGACCCAGTACTTC. Its translation: CASGLVPGSAAVTQYF.

This clonotype was recorded at least ten times. The chain couples TRBV2 to TRBJ1-4, with 7 bases lining up with TRBD1. Germline lookup yields CDR1 SNHLY and CDR2 FYNNEI. The CDR3 has 14 residues. The junction had 5 bases not matched to a gene; V was cut back by 8 bases and J by 2 bases. In nucleotides, the CDR3 is TGTGCCAGCTTACCAGGGGGGACTAATGAAAAACTGTTTTTT. Its protein is CASLPGGTNEKLFF.

This clonotype came up once. The rearrangement joins TRBV7-2 to TRBJ2-2; TRBD2 aligns across 11 bases. J was trimmed by 2 bases and V by 5 bases; bases with no gene match: 7. The V gene's germline CDR1 is SGHTA and CDR2 FQGNSA. This CDR3 comprises 17 residues. CDR3 protein: CASSPSSGRVNTGELFF. CDR3 bases: TGTGCCAGCAGCCCCAGTAGCGGGAGGGTAAACACCGGGGAGCTGTTTTTT.

J is TRBJ2-7 and V is TRBV29-1, with 10 bases matching TRBD2. The V segment lost 2 bases and the J segment 7 bases; nucleotides outside the gene matches: 5. This CDR3 has 13 residues. The germline CDR1 and CDR2 sequences are SQVTM and ANQGSEA. The CDR3 sequence: CSVETLAGDEQYF. Here the CDR3 DNA reads TGCAGCGTTGAAACGCTAGCGGGAGATGAGCAGTACTTC.

This clonotype was found a few times. The gene calls are TRBV20-1 and TRBJ2-3, with no clear D. Germline CDR1 DFQATT, CDR2 SNEGSKA (reference sequence). V was cut by 0 bases and J by 4 bases, with 5 bases left in between. This CDR3 has 12 amino acids. The CDR3 spells CSARDSPDTQYF. The CDR3 DNA reads as TGCAGTGCTAGAGATTCCCCAGATACGCAGTATTTT.

This clonotype was found a few times. This chain links TRBV5-6 with TRBJ2-1; 13 nucleotides line up with TRBD2. Germline V gives CDR1 SGHDT, CDR2 YYEEEE. The CDR3 runs 18 residues. J gave up 1 base and V 3 bases, and 7 bases lay outside the gene matches. CDR3 nucleotide sequence: TGTGCCAGCAGCTCCCTTGGACTAGCGGGGGTTTCCTACAATGAGCAGTTCTTC. Protein sequence: CASSSLGLAGVSYNEQFF.

This chain links TRBV4-3 with TRBJ2-3; the D is unclear. CDR3 length equals 13 residues. Germline assignment: CDR1 LGHNA and CDR2 YSLEER. The V end was cut by 2 bases, the J end by 3 bases, with 6 bases between. The CDR3 DNA reads as TGCGCCAGCAGCCAAATGGGAACAGATACGCAGTATTTT. It translates to CASSQMGTDTQYF.

This sequence joins TRBV7-9 and TRBJ2-7; tentatively, D is TRBD2 (5 bases). The CDR3 extends over 13 amino acids. V shed 1 base and J shed 5 bases, with 9 bases lying between them. The germline V gene has CDR1 SEHNR and CDR2 FQNEAQ (reference sequence). The CDR3 nucleotides are TGTGCCAGCAGCTTAGGCGAGGGAAACGAGCAGTACTTC. Translation gives CASSLGEGNEQYF.

J is TRBJ1-2 and V is TRBV6-5; 8 positions match TRBD1. The junction had 7 bases not matched to a gene; V was cut back by 6 bases and J by 4 bases. The CDR3 runs to 14 residues. CDR1 is MNHEY, CDR2 SVGAGI, per germline. CDR3 sequence reads: CASSRGQGGYGYTF. The CDR3 DNA is TGTGCCAGCAGCCGCGGACAGGGAGGCTATGGCTACACCTTC.